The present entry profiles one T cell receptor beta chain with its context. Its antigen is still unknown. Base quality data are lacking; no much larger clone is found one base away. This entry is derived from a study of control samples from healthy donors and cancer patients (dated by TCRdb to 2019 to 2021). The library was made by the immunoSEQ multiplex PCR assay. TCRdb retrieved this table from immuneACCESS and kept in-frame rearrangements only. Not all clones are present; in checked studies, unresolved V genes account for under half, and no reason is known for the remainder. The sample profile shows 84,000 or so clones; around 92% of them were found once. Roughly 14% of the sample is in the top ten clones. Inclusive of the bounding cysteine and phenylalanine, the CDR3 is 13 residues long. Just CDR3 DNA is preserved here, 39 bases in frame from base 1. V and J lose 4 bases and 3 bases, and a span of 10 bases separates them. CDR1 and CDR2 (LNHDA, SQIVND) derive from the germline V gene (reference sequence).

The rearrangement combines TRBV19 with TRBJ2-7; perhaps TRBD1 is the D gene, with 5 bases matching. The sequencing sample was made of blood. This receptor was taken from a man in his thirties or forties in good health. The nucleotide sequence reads TGTGCCAGTAGTAGCTCAGGGATCTACGAGCAGTACTTC. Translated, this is CASSSSGIYEQYF.